One and the same sample provided the 19 T cell receptor beta chains below, sequenced in a study of cytomegalovirus exposure and HLA in healthy donors. PCR amplification relied on 60 Vbeta primers (plus 13 Jbeta primers). Only in-frame clones appear in the TCRdb table, and some are missing; sequencing was by immunoSEQ multiplex PCR. The sample carries 150,000 to 200,000 clones, almost 80% recorded once. The sample taken for sequencing was PBMCs. These receptors all come from a man aged 40-49 years in good health and CMV-seropositive.

V gene TRBV18 combines with J gene TRBJ1-1; possibly TRBD1 for D (6 bases). V was shortened by 3 bases and J by 0 bases, with 14 bases between the two germline ends. This CDR3 spans 16 amino acids. Looked up from germline, CDR1 is KGHSH and CDR2 is LQKENI. The CDR3 sequence is CASSPSGTTMNTEAFF. CDR3 in DNA: TGTGCCAGCTCACCGTCCGGGACAACTATGAACACTGAAGCTTTCTTT.

V is TRBV29-1 and J is TRBJ2-7; TRBD1 aligns across 9 bases. The germline CDR1 and CDR2 sequences are SQVTM and ANQGSEA. The CDR3 contains 11 residues. Losses at the gene ends were 6 bases for V and 6 bases for J; bases not matched to a gene: 3. CDR3 in DNA: TGCAGCGTCCACAGGGGGCTCGAGCAGTACTTC. It yields the protein CSVHRGLEQYF.

As DNA, the CDR3 is TGTGCCAGTAGGACGGCGGGGTCCTACAATGAGCAGTTCTTC. This sequence encodes CASRTAGSYNEQFF. The rearrangement links TRBV19 to TRBJ2-1; a weak D match, TRBD2 (6 bases). Germline V CDR1 and CDR2: LNHDA, SQIVND (reference sequence). Trimming left V 6 bases short and J 1 base short, with 10 bases between. The CDR3 spans 14 residues.

This chain joins TRBV5-4 and TRBJ2-1; no firm D call. V was pared by 4 bases and J by 7 bases, with 15 bases between. The CDR3 contains 14 residues. Germline values: CDR1 SGHNT, CDR2 YYREEE (reference sequence). CDR3 coding DNA: TGTGCCAGCAGCCGTGGCGGAGCACAAAATGAGCAGTTCTTC. Protein product: CASSRGGAQNEQFF.

The chain joins TRBV19 to TRBJ2-7; 9 nucleotides align to TRBD1. With 5 bases clipped from V and 2 bases from J, the junction kept 1 base outside the gene matches. CDR1 and CDR2 from the germline V gene are LNHDA and SQIVND (reference sequence). The CDR3 has 13 amino acids. The CDR3 DNA reads as TGTGCCAGTAGTCGACAGGGGGCCTACGAGCAGTACTTC. It specifies CASSRQGAYEQYF. The variable domain in full, with the rest retrieved from reference TRBV19 and TRBJ2-7, is DGGITQSPKYLFRKEGQNVTLSCEQNLNHDAMYWYRQDPGQGLRLIYYSQIVNDFQKGDIAEGYSVSREKKESFPLTVTSAQKNPTAFYLCASSRQGAYEQYFGPGTRLTVT.

The rearrangement uses TRBV30 and TRBJ2-7, with D perhaps TRBD2 (5 bases). CDR3 length: 14 residues. CDR1 is GTSNPN and CDR2 is SVGIG in the germline V gene (reference sequence). V was shortened by 0 bases and J by 2 bases, with 11 bases between the two germline ends. The DNA of the CDR3 is TGTGCCTGGAGTGTACGGGGATCCCCCTACGAGCAGTACTTC. Translation: CAWSVRGSPYEQYF. The whole variable domain, filled in from reference TRBV30 and TRBJ2-7, reads SQTIHQWPATLVQPVGSPLSLECTVEGTSNPNLYWYRQAAGRGLQLLFYSVGIGQISSEVPQNLSASRPQDRQFILSSKKLLLSDSGFYLCAWSVRGSPYEQYFGPGTRLTVT.

The gene calls are TRBV6-1 and TRBJ2-7; no firm D call. The V end lost 1 base, the J end lost 4 bases, and 14 bases lay between the germline ends. The CDR3 length is 15 residues. The germline V gene encodes CDR1 MNHNS and CDR2 SASEGT. CDR3 in amino acids: CASSEEQNAAYEQYF. The CDR3 DNA sequence: TGTGCCAGCAGTGAAGAGCAGAATGCGGCGTACGAGCAGTACTTC.

CDR3 sequence: CASSLTRRNEQYF. CDR3 coding DNA: TGTGCCAGCAGCTTAACCCGTCGCAACGAGCAGTACTTC. The rearrangement joins TRBV7-3 to TRBJ2-5; D unresolved. The J call may not be correct, given that the DNA end is closer to TRBJ2-7. In germline, CDR1 is SGHTA, CDR2 FQGTGA. This CDR3 is 13 amino acids long.

In this sample, this clone turned up once. The chain employs TRBV28 and TRBJ1-5; 7 bases align to TRBD1. The CDR3 runs to 15 residues. The ends lost 3 bases at V and 6 bases at J; junction bases unmatched: 8. The V gene's germline CDR1 is MDHEN and CDR2 SYDVKM. CDR3 sequence (DNA): TGTGCCAGCAGTTTCCAGGGGGACTTCGGTCAGCCCCAGCATTTT. As protein: CASSFQGDFGQPQHF.

This chain uses TRBV6-6 with TRBJ2-7; 10 nucleotides agree with TRBD2. This CDR3 is built from 14 residues. J was trimmed by 2 bases and V by 6 bases; bases with no gene match: 4. Per germline, CDR1 MNHNY and CDR2 SVGAGI (reference sequence). CDR3 region: CASRSGTSAYEQYF. CDR3 DNA: TGTGCCAGCAGATCCGGGACTAGCGCCTACGAGCAGTACTTC.

In its sample, this clone was seen a few times. Written as DNA, the CDR3 is TGCGCCAGCACCGATGGACACGAGAACACTGAAGCTTTCTTT. As protein: CASTDGHENTEAFF. J is TRBJ1-1 and V is TRBV5-1, with D possibly being TRBD1 (5 bases). Germline-derived CDR1 and CDR2 are SGHRS and YFSETQ. CDR3 size: 14 residues. V lost 6 bases to trimming and J lost 1 base, with 13 bases between them.

V usage is TRBV7-6 and J usage is TRBJ1-2; 7 nucleotides agree with TRBD1. Germline V gene sequence: CDR1 SGHVS, CDR2 FNYEAQ. The CDR3 is made up of 15 amino acids. V lost 5 bases to trimming and J lost 0 bases; unmatched junction nucleotides: 6. DNA for the CDR3: TGTGCCAGCAGCCCAGGGACAGACACTAACTATGGCTACACCTTC. Encoded protein: CASSPGTDTNYGYTF.

The chain couples TRBV4-1 to TRBJ2-2, with D possibly being TRBD2 (5 bases). The CDR3 spans 17 residues. V was cut by 1 base and J by 6 bases, with 18 bases left in between. Germline V CDR1 and CDR2: MGHRA, YSYEKL. The CDR3 DNA reads TGCGCCAGCAGCCAAGTCCCGGGAAGGGTTGGAGCCGGGGAGCTGTTTTTT. Amino acids: CASSQVPGRVGAGELFF.

The chain recombines TRBV18 with TRBJ2-7; perhaps TRBD2 as D (5 bases). V lost 3 bases and J lost 5, with 20 bases in between. CDR3 length: 16 residues. CDR1 is KGHSH, CDR2 LQKENI, per germline. This CDR3 is CASSPPTRHRGNEQYF. The CDR3 DNA reads as TGTGCCAGCTCACCGCCTACACGACACAGAGGGAACGAGCAGTACTTC.

V gene TRBV6-5 combines with J gene TRBJ2-3; D perhaps matches TRBD2 (5 bases). V dropped 8 bases and J dropped 4 bases, with 13 bases sitting between them. Germline V lookup: CDR1 MNHEY, CDR2 SVGAGI. This CDR3 contains 13 residues. The CDR3 here is CASSRVGADTQYF. The CDR3 region has the DNA TGTGCCAGCTCGAGGGTGGGCGCAGATACGCAGTATTTT.

In its sample, this clone was seen once. The V gene is TRBV10-3, the J gene TRBJ2-1, with D possibly matching TRBD1 (6 bases). This CDR3 region has 13 residues. Trimming pared 5 bases from V and 13 bases from J, leaving 18 bases between. The germline gives CDR1 ENHRY, CDR2 SYGVKD. CDR3 region: CAISPPDSRPQFF. The CDR3 bases are TGTGCCATCAGTCCCCCGGACAGCCGTCCCCAGTTCTTC.

The table lists this clone with a count of one. The genes are TRBV30 and TRBJ1-5, with TRBD1 matching 7 bases. The CDR3 totals 13 residues. Germline loops: CDR1 GTSNPN, CDR2 SVGIG (reference sequence). Unmatched junction bases numbered 5, after V lost 8 bases and J lost 1 base. For the CDR3, the DNA is TGTGCCACCGACAGGGAGAGCAATCAGCCCCAGCATTTT. The encoded protein is CATDRESNQPQHF.

The chain uses TRBV2 and TRBJ1-5; no definite D call. V was cut by 4 bases and J by 4 bases, with 5 bases left in between. CDR1 and CDR2 (germline): SNHLY, FYNNEI. The CDR3 covers 12 residues. CDR3 DNA sequence: TGTGCCAGCAGTGGTAATAATCAGCCCCAGCATTTT. Translated: CASSGNNQPQHF.

The chain employs TRBV9 and TRBJ2-1, with a tentative D call TRBD1 (6 bases). V lost 4 bases, J lost 5 bases, and 19 bases lay in between. CDR1 SGDLS and CDR2 YYNGEE come from the germline V gene. The CDR3 is made up of 16 amino acids. The CDR3: CASSPTGTQFNNEQFF. The CDR3 nucleotides are TGTGCCAGCAGCCCAACCGGGACACAATTCAACAATGAGCAGTTCTTC.